This is a list of T cell receptor beta chains from one sample in a study of shared clonotypes between healthy human individuals. Sequencing used immunoSEQ multiplex PCR; TCRdb keeps in-frame clones, though not all of them. The sample shows under 2,500,000 clones, approximately 94% of them seen only once. Sample: naive CD4+ T cells sorted from blood. The receptor source for this set is a man aged 18 to 29 in good health. CDR3s include the opening cysteine and the closing phenylalanine or tryptophan. D genes are given only for firm matches.

TRBV28	TRBJ1-2	TRBD1	CASSSTGFYGYTF
TRBV5-8	TRBJ1-5	TRBD1	CASSAGQAGYSNQPQHF
TRBV28	TRBJ1-3	TRBD1	CASSLKGTGAHTIYF
TRBV12-5	TRBJ2-7	TRBD1	CASGPTGAYEQYF
TRBV7-2	TRBJ2-6	-	CASSYPGANVLTF
TRBV11-3	TRBJ2-7	TRBD2	CAKAGAPIPHEQYF
TRBV7-8	TRBJ1-1	-	CASSPLQANTEAFF
TRBV10-2	TRBJ1-1	-	CATQSNTEAFF
TRBV30	TRBJ1-1	-	CAWRGGQGKRKAFF
TRBV9	TRBJ1-2	-	CASSARGDKGARGYTF
TRBV5-4	TRBJ2-7	TRBD2	CASSLAGVAGAYEQYF
TRBV19	TRBJ1-6	-	CASSKPGNSPLHF
TRBV11-2	TRBJ1-2	-	CASSLAVLEGYTF
TRBV5-1	TRBJ2-1	TRBD2	CASSLLLAGGRDEQFF
TRBV6-4	TRBJ2-3	TRBD1	CASSLGTGGNTDTQYF
TRBV11-3	TRBJ2-1	-	CASSPGTTEQFF
TRBV6-5	TRBJ1-6	-	CASSYSTGYNSPLHF